This T cell receptor beta chain was captured in a study of T cells in Graves' hyperthyroidism and ophthalmopathy. Overall study: Sampling of peripheral blood happened at initial diagnosis, prior to any treatment.

This clonotype was counted between two and nine times. TCR beta CDR3 sequences were amplified from RNA transcripts. The HTBI primer set drove a first-round RT-PCR of the TCR CDR3. TCRdb recomputed calls from the multiplex PCR reads with MiXCR, one row per CDR3 protein. The sample lists some 380,000 distinct CDR3 sequences; 13% were seen once. Germline values: CDR1 MNHEY, CDR2 SMNVEV (reference sequence). The CDR3 contains 14 residues. Losses at the gene ends were 5 bases for V and 8 bases for J; bases not matched to a gene: 6. The sequenced material came from blood. The chain has TRBV27 and TRBJ1-6; 7 nucleotides match TRBD1. The clonotype originates from a man aged 30 to 45 with Graves' hyperthyroidism that later progressed to Graves' ophthalmopathy. CDR3 in amino acids: CASSTPGGDSPLHF. The CDR3 DNA is TGTGCCAGCAGTACGCCAGGGGGGGATTCACCCCTCCACTTT.